The rows below give T cell receptor beta chains drawn from one sample of a study of Tregs in tolerant kidney transplant recipients. Profiled with immunoSEQ multiplex PCR; TCRdb holds only in-frame clones, not every one. The sample lists about 94,000 clones; roughly 93% were seen once. The sequencing used CD4+ T cells from blood, collected before the transplant. These receptors originate from a human donor who received a combined kidney and bone marrow transplant. The CDR3 runs from the conserved cysteine through the conserved F or W. Each record gives: V gene, J gene, clone size, D gene, CDR3 DNA, CDR3 protein. The D gene is left open where the match is weak. A clone size is listed for some rows: how often the clone was seen (once, few, many), or a class if it is expanded.

V: TRBV11-2
J: TRBJ2-7
size: NA
D: TRBD2
DNA: TGTGCCAGCAGCTTAGGGCCCAGCGGGAGGGGCCGATACGAGCAGTACTTC
CDR3: CASSLGPSGRGRYEQYF

V: TRBV25-1
J: TRBJ2-3
size: NA
D: NA
DNA: TGTGCCAGCAGGACTACAGGGACAGATACGCAGTATTTT
CDR3: CASRTTGTDTQYF

V: TRBV11-2
J: TRBJ2-7
size: NA
D: TRBD2
DNA: TGTGCCAGCAGCGTAAGAACTAGCGGGGAACTTTACGAGCAGTACTTC
CDR3: CASSVRTSGELYEQYF

V: TRBV7-9
J: TRBJ1-3
size: NA
D: NA
DNA: TGTGCCAGCAGCTTACTAGGAAACACCATATATTTT
CDR3: CASSLLGNTIYF

V: TRBV5-1
J: TRBJ2-7
size: NA
D: NA
DNA: TGCGCCAGCAGCTTGGCCACCGGGACACCCTACGAGCAGTACTTC
CDR3: CASSLATGTPYEQYF

V: TRBV20-1
J: TRBJ2-4
size: NA
D: NA
DNA: TGCAGTGCTCTGAGGAGGGGACAGTACTTC
CDR3: CSALRRGQYF

V: TRBV28
J: TRBJ1-6
size: NA
D: NA
DNA: TGTGCCAGCAGTCTCCTCCCTAGCGCCTATAATTCACCCCTCCACTTT
CDR3: CASSLLPSAYNSPLHF

V: TRBV27
J: TRBJ2-7
size: NA
D: TRBD2
DNA: TGTGCCAGCAGCCCCAAGCGGGATATCCACGAGCAGTACTTC
CDR3: CASSPKRDIHEQYF

V: TRBV7-3
J: TRBJ2-1
size: NA
D: TRBD1
DNA: TGTGCCAGCAGCTCAGGACAGGTGGATGAGCAGTTCTTC
CDR3: CASSSGQVDEQFF

V: TRBV7-9
J: TRBJ2-7
size: NA
D: NA
DNA: TGTGCCAGTCGGCGAGGGTTAGGATCGAAAAACTACGAGCAGTACTTC
CDR3: CASRRGLGSKNYEQYF

V: TRBV7-9
J: TRBJ1-2
size: NA
D: NA
DNA: TGTGCCAGCAGCTGGGGTCAGGGCTATGGCTACACCTTC
CDR3: CASSWGQGYGYTF

V: TRBV6-5
J: TRBJ2-7
size: NA
D: TRBD2
DNA: TGTGCCAGCAGTTACTCCCCCGGGGGGGCCGGCGAGCAGTACTTC
CDR3: CASSYSPGGAGEQYF

V: TRBV5-4
J: TRBJ2-3
size: NA
D: NA
DNA: TGTGCCAGCAGGATACAGAGCACAGATACGCAGTATTTT
CDR3: CASRIQSTDTQYF

V: TRBV19
J: TRBJ2-1
size: NA
D: TRBD1
DNA: TGTGCCAGTAGTATGAAGGTGGGGACAGGGGGCAATGAGCAGTTCTTC
CDR3: CASSMKVGTGGNEQFF

V: TRBV4-2
J: TRBJ1-6
size: NA
D: TRBD1
DNA: TGTGCCAGCAGCCGAGCACGGACAGGGGTGTACAATTCCCCCCTCCACTTT
CDR3: CASSRARTGVYNSPLHF

V: TRBV19
J: TRBJ2-1
size: NA
D: TRBD2
DNA: TGTGCCAGTAGATCTACAAGCGGGGGGGGCTACAATGAGCAGTTCTTC
CDR3: CASRSTSGGGYNEQFF

V: TRBV4-3
J: TRBJ1-2
size: NA
D: NA
DNA: TGCGCCAGCAGCCAATCGGGAGGGAGTACCTATGGCTACACCTTC
CDR3: CASSQSGGSTYGYTF

V: TRBV5-6
J: TRBJ1-1
size: NA
D: TRBD1
DNA: TGTGCCAGCAGGAAGGACAGGGGCACTGAAGCTTTCTTT
CDR3: CASRKDRGTEAFF

V: TRBV10-3
J: TRBJ2-3
size: NA
D: TRBD2
DNA: TGTGCCATCATGGTCCCCGGGACTAGCGGTAAAGCTAGCACAGATACGCAGTATTTT
CDR3: CAIMVPGTSGKASTDTQYF

V: TRBV7-3
J: TRBJ2-5
size: NA
D: TRBD1
DNA: TGTGCCAGCAGCGGGGACAGATGGGGGACCCAGTACTTC
CDR3: CASSGDRWGTQYF

V: TRBV4-2
J: TRBJ2-7
size: NA
D: TRBD2
DNA: TGTGCCAGCAGCCAGGCAAGCGGGGGGTTCCAAGGCGAGCAGTACTTC
CDR3: CASSQASGGFQGEQYF

V: TRBV9
J: TRBJ2-5
size: NA
D: NA
DNA: TGTGCCAGCAGCGCCTCCTGGGGGGGCTACCAAGAGACCCAGTACTTC
CDR3: CASSASWGGYQETQYF

V: TRBV19
J: TRBJ1-1
size: NA
D: TRBD1
DNA: TGTGCCAGTAGTATAGGGACAGGGCGGGCCACTGAAGCTTTCTTT
CDR3: CASSIGTGRATEAFF

V: TRBV7-2
J: TRBJ2-3
size: NA
D: NA
DNA: TGTGCCAGCAGCTTAGCGCGCGCAACTAGCACAGATACGCAGTATTTT
CDR3: CASSLARATSTDTQYF

V: TRBV2
J: TRBJ1-2
size: NA
D: TRBD1
DNA: TGTGCCAGCAGCGGACAGGGTTTGTGGAATGGCTACACCTTC
CDR3: CASSGQGLWNGYTF

V: TRBV4-3
J: TRBJ2-1
size: NA
D: TRBD1
DNA: TGCGCCAGCAGCCAAGTAGGACAGGTAACCTACAATGAGCAGTTCTTC
CDR3: CASSQVGQVTYNEQFF

V: TRBV18
J: TRBJ1-3
size: few
D: NA
DNA: TGTGCCAGCTCACGACAGGTGGACACCATATATTTT
CDR3: CASSRQVDTIYF

V: TRBV28
J: TRBJ2-7
size: NA
D: NA
DNA: TGTGCCAGCAGTGCCCCTAGAACCCAGTACTTC
CDR3: CASSAPRTQYF

V: TRBV4-3
J: TRBJ1-6
size: NA
D: NA
DNA: TGCGCCAGCAGCCAAGGGGGGGGTGATAATTCACCCCTCCACTTT
CDR3: CASSQGGGDNSPLHF

V: TRBV19
J: TRBJ1-5
size: NA
D: TRBD1
DNA: TGTGCCAGTAGTACGCGGACAGGGCGACAGCCCCAGCATTTT
CDR3: CASSTRTGRQPQHF

V: TRBV4-3
J: TRBJ2-1
size: NA
D: NA
DNA: TGCGCCAGCAGCCAAGCTGGCGGGACCTACAATGAGCAGTTCTTC
CDR3: CASSQAGGTYNEQFF

V: TRBV5-4
J: TRBJ2-2
size: NA
D: TRBD2
DNA: TGTGCCAGCAGCTTATCCAGCGGGGGGGCCCGGGGCACCGGGGAGCTGTTTTTT
CDR3: CASSLSSGGARGTGELFF

V: TRBV7-9
J: TRBJ2-1
size: NA
D: NA
DNA: TGTGCCAGCAGCTCTAACAGGGTGGGTGAGCAGTTCTTC
CDR3: CASSSNRVGEQFF

V: TRBV5-1
J: TRBJ2-1
size: NA
D: NA
DNA: TGCGCCAGCAGTCAGACTGGCCCCGCACCTTACAATGAGCAGTTCTTC
CDR3: CASSQTGPAPYNEQFF

V: TRBV18
J: TRBJ2-7
size: NA
D: NA
DNA: TGTGCCAGCTCACCGTCCAACCAGGGGACCTACGAGCAGTACTTC
CDR3: CASSPSNQGTYEQYF

V: TRBV4-3
J: TRBJ2-3
size: NA
D: NA
DNA: TGCGCCAGCAGCCAACAGACTGTGGGCACAGATACGCAGTATTTT
CDR3: CASSQQTVGTDTQYF

V: TRBV5-1
J: TRBJ2-5
size: NA
D: NA
DNA: TGCGCCAGCAGCTTGGGAGCGTGGGCAGGGCCCGAAGAGACCCAGTACTTC
CDR3: CASSLGAWAGPEETQYF

V: TRBV19
J: TRBJ2-3
size: NA
D: TRBD2
DNA: TGTGCCAGTAGTATAGCACTAGCGGGGGTAGATACGCAGTATTTT
CDR3: CASSIALAGVDTQYF

V: TRBV5-1
J: TRBJ2-5
size: NA
D: TRBD2
DNA: TGCGCCAGCAGCTATAGCGGGGAAGAGACCCAGTACTTC
CDR3: CASSYSGEETQYF

V: TRBV7-2
J: TRBJ1-1
size: NA
D: NA
DNA: TGTGCCAGCAACATTAACCCAGGGGTTTCCACTGAAGCTTTCTTT
CDR3: CASNINPGVSTEAFF

V: TRBV6-5
J: TRBJ2-7
size: NA
D: TRBD2
DNA: TGTGCCAGCAGTTACGGACTAGCGGGAGTGTCCTACGAGCAGTACTTC
CDR3: CASSYGLAGVSYEQYF

V: TRBV19
J: TRBJ1-1
size: NA
D: TRBD1
DNA: TGTGCCAGTAGTTGGACAGGGGGCGCGGGCACTGAAGCTTTCTTT
CDR3: CASSWTGGAGTEAFF